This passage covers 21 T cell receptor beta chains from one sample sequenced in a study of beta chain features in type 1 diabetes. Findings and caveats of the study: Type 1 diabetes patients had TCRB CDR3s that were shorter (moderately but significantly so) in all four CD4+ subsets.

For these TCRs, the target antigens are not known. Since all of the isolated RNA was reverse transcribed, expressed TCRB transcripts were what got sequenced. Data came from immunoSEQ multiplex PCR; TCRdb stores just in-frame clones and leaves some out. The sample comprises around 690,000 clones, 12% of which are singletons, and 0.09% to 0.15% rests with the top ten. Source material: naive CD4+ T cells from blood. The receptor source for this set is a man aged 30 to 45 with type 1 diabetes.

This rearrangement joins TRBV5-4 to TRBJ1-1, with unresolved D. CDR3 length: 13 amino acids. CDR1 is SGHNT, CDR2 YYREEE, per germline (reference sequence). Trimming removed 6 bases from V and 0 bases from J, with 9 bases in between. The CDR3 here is CASTASLNTEAFF. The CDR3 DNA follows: TGTGCCAGCACCGCCAGCTTGAACACTGAAGCTTTCTTT. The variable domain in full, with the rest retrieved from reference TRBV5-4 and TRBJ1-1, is ETGVTQSPTHLIKTRGQQVTLRCSSQSGHNTVSWYQQALGQGPQFIFQYYREEENGRGNFPPRFSGLQFPNYSSELNVNALELDDSALYLCASTASLNTEAFFGQGTRLTVV.

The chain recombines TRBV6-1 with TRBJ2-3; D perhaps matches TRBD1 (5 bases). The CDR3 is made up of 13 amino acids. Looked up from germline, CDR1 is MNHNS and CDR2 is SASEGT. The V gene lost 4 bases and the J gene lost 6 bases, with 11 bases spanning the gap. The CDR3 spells CASSGQPRDTQYF. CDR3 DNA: TGTGCCAGCAGTGGACAGCCGAGGGATACGCAGTATTTT.

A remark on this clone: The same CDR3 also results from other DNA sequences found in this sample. In nucleotides, the CDR3 is TGTGCCAGCAGCTCTGACAGCAGCTCCTACGAGCAGTACTTC. Its translation: CASSSDSSSYEQYF. V is TRBV7-9 and J is TRBJ2-7, with D tentatively TRBD1 (5 bases). The CDR3 contains 14 residues. Germline CDR1 reads SEHNR; CDR2 reads FQNEAQ (reference sequence). The V gene lost 4 bases and the J gene lost 0 bases, with 10 bases spanning the gap.

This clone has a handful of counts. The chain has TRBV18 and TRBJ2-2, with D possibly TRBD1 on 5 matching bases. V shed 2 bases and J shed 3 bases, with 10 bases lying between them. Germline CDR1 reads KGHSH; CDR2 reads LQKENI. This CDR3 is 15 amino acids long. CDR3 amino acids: CASSPGKGHTGELFF. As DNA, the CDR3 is TGTGCCAGCTCACCAGGAAAGGGGCACACCGGGGAGCTGTTTTTT. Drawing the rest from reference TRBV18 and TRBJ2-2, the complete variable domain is NAGVMQNPRHLVRRRGQEARLRCSPMKGHSHVYWYRQLPEEGLKFMVYLQKENIIDESGMPKERFSAEFPKEGPSILRIQQVVRGDSAAYFCASSPGKGHTGELFFGEGSRLTVL.

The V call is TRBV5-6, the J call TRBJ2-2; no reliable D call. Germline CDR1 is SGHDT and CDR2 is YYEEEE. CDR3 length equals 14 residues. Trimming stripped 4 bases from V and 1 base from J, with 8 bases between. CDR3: CASSADRNTGELFF. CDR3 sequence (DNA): TGTGCCAGCAGCGCGGACCGGAACACCGGGGAGCTGTTTTTT.

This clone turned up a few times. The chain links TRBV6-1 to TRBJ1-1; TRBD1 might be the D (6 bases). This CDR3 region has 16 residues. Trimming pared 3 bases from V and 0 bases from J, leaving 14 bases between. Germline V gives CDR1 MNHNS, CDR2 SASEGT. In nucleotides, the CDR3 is TGTGCCAGCAGTGAGCAGGGGAGGGGAATGAACACTGAAGCTTTCTTT. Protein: CASSEQGRGMNTEAFF.

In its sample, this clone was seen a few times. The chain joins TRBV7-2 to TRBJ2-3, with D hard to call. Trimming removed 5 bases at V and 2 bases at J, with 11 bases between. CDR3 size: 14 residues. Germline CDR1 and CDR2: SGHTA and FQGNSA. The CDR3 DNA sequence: TGTGCCAGCAGCGAACAGACTCTCACAGATACGCAGTATTTT. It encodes CASSEQTLTDTQYF. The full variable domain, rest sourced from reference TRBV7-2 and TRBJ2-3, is GAGVSQSPSNKVTEKGKDVELRCDPISGHTALYWYRQSLGQGLEFLIYFQGNSAPDKSGLPSDRFSAERTGGSVSTLTIQRTQQEDSAVYLCASSEQTLTDTQYFGPGTRLTVL.

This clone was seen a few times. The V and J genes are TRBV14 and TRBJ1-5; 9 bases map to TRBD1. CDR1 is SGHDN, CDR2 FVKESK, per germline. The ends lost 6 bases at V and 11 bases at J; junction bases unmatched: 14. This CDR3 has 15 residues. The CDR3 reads CASSPRDRVRKTQHF. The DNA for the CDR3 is TGTGCCAGCAGTCCGCGGGACAGGGTGAGAAAGACCCAGCATTTT.

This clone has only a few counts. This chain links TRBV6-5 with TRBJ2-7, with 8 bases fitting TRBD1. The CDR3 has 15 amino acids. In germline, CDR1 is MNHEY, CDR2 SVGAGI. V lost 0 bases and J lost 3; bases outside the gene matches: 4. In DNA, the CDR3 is TGTGCCAGCAGTTACTCCCCGGACAGGGTCTACGAGCAGTACTTC. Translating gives CASSYSPDRVYEQYF.

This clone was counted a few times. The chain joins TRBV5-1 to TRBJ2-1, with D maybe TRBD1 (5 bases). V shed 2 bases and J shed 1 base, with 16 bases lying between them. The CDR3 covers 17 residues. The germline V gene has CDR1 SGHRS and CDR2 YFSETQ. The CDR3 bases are TGCGCCAGCAGCTTAAGTTTTGGGGCCGGGTCCTACAATGAGCAGTTCTTC. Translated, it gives CASSLSFGAGSYNEQFF.

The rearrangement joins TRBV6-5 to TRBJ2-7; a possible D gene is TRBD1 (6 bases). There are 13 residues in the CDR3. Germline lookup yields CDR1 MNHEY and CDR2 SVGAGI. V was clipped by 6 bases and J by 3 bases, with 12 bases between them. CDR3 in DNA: TGTGCCAGCAGGAGGACAGTCAACTACGAGCAGTACTTC. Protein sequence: CASRRTVNYEQYF.

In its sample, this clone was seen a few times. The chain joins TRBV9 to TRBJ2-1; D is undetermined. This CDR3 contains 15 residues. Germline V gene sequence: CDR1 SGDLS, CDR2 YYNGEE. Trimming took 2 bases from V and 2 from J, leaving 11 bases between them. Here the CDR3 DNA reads TGTGCCAGCAGCGTTAGCTCCGAACCCTACAATGAGCAGTTCTTC. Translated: CASSVSSEPYNEQFF.

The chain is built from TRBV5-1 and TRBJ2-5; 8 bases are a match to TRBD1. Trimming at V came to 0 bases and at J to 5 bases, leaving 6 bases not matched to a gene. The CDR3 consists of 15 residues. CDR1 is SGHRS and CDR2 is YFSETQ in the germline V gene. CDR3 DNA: TGCGCCAGCAGCTTGGCGGACAGGGACGAGGAGACCCAGTACTTC. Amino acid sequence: CASSLADRDEETQYF.

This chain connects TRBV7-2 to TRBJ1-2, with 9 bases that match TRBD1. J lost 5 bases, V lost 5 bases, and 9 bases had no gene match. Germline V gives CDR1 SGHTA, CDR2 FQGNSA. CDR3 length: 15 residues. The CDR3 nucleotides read TGTGCCAGCAGCCCCGACGGGACAGGGTCTTATGGCTACACCTTC. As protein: CASSPDGTGSYGYTF.

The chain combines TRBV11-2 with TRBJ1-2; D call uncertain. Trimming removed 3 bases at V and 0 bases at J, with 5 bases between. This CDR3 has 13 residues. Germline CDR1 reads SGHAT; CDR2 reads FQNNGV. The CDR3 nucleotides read TGTGCCAGCAGCTTTGGCACTAACTATGGCTACACCTTC. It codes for CASSFGTNYGYTF. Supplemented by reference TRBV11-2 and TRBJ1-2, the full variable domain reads EAGVAQSPRYKIIEKRQSVAFWCNPISGHATLYWYQQILGQGPKLLIQFQNNGVVDDSQLPKDRFSAERLKGVDSTLKIQPAKLEDSAVYLCASSFGTNYGYTFGSGTRLTVV.

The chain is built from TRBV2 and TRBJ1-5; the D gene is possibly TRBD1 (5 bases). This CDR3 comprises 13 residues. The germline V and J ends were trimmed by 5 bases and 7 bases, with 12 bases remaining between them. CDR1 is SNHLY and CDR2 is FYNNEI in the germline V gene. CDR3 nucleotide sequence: TGTGCCAGCAGTCGGGGCCCAAGCCAGCCCCAGCATTTT. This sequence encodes CASSRGPSQPQHF.

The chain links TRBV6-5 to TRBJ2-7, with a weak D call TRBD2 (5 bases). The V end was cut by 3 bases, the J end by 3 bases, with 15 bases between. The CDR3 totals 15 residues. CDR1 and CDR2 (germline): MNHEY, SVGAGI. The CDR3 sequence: CASSYYEGWFYEQYF. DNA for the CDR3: TGTGCCAGCAGTTATTATGAGGGATGGTTCTACGAGCAGTACTTC.

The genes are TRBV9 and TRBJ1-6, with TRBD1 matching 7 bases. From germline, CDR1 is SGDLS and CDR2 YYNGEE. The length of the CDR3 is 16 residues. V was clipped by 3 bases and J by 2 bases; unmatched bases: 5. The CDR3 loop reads CASSATGYAYNSPLHF. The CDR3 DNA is TGTGCCAGCAGCGCGACAGGGTACGCCTATAATTCACCCCTCCACTTT.

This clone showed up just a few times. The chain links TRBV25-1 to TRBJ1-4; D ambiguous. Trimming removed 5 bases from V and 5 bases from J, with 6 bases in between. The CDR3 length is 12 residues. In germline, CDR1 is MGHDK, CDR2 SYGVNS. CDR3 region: CASSWRNEKLFF. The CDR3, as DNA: TGTGCCAGCAGTTGGCGGAATGAAAAACTGTTTTTT.

Here the CDR3 reads CASSLGTAKETQYF. CDR3 bases: TGTGCCAGCAGCCTAGGGACAGCGAAAGAGACCCAGTACTTC. The gene calls are TRBV7-9 and TRBJ2-5; 7 positions match TRBD1. The CDR3 is 14 amino acids. Germline CDR1 and CDR2: SEHNR and FQNEAQ (reference sequence). Unmatched junction bases numbered 6, after V lost 5 bases and J lost 3 bases.

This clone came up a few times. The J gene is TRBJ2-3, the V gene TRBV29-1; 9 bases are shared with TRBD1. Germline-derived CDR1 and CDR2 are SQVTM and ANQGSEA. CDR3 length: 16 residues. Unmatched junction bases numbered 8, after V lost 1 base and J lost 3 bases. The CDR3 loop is CSVEGSDRGETDTQYF. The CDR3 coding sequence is TGCAGCGTTGAAGGATCCGACAGGGGGGAGACAGATACGCAGTATTTT.